Reported below is one T cell receptor beta chain. Participants, 18 to 89 years old, spanned approximately 26 US areas. The entry originates in a study of blood T cell repertoires in COVID-19. Overall study: T cells, B-cell-depleted T cells, or PBMCs provided the cDNA or gDNA that served as material.

Clones were read by immunoSEQ multiplex PCR, and TCRdb kept only the in-frame ones, dropping some. In the table there are some 210,000 clones, 80% of which are singletons. There are 13 residues in the CDR3. V gave up 8 bases and J gave up 0 bases, with 8 bases separating them. Germline CDR1 and CDR2: KGHSH and LQKENI. V usage is TRBV18 and J usage is TRBJ1-5; weak D call: TRBD1 (5 bases). The origin of this receptor is a young man with acute COVID-19. Sequencing was performed on PBMCs or T cells enriched from blood (not recorded which). As DNA, the CDR3 is TGTGCCAGCGACCAGGGTAGCAATCAGCCCCAGCATTTT. Encoded protein: CASDQGSNQPQHF. Drawing the rest from reference TRBV18 and TRBJ1-5, the complete variable domain is NAGVMQNPRHLVRRRGQEARLRCSPMKGHSHVYWYRQLPEEGLKFMVYLQKENIIDESGMPKERFSAEFPKEGPSILRIQQVVRGDSAAYFCASDQGSNQPQHFGDGTRLSIL.